The sequence of this T cell receptor beta chain was determined in a study of beta chain features in type 1 diabetes. Germline-derived CDR1 and CDR2 are MNHNS and SASEGT. V was clipped by 6 bases and J by 1 base; unmatched bases: 3. The CDR3 contains 15 residues. cDNA synthesis used the whole RNA isolate, giving expressed TCRB sequences. Profiling relied on immunoSEQ multiplex PCR, and the TCRdb table lists in-frame clones only, not all of them. The sample includes a few hundred thousand clones, approximately 10% of them seen just once. This clone was seen a few times. The V gene is TRBV6-1, the J gene TRBJ1-5; 10 nucleotides match TRBD1. The sequence was collected from a woman aged 25-40 years in good health. Input material: naive CD4+ T cells from blood. CDR3 sequence reads: CASSPDRGSNQPQHF. The CDR3 nucleotides read TGTGCCAGCAGCCCGGACAGGGGGAGCAATCAGCCCCAGCATTTT.